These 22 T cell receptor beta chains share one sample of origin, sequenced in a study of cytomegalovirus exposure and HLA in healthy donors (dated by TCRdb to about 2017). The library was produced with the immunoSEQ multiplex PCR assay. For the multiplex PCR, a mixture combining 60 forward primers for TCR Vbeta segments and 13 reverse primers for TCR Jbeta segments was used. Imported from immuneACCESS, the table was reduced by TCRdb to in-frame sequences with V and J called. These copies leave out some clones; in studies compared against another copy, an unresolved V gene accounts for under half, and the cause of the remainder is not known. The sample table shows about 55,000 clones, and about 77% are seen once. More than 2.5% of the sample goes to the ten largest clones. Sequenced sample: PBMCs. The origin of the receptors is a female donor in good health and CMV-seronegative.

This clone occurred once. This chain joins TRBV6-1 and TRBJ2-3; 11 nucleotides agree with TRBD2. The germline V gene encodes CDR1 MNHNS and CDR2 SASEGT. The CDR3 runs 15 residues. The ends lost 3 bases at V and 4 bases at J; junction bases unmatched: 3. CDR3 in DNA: TGTGCCAGCAGTGAGGTAGCGGGGGGGCCAGATACGCAGTATTTT. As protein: CASSEVAGGPDTQYF.

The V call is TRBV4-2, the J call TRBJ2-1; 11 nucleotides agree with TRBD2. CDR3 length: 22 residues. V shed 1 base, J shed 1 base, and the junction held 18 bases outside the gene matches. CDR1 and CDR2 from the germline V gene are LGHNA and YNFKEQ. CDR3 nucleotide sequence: TGTGCCAGCAGCCAAGTTAGTTTCCTCGGACTAGCGGGCGCCGGATCCTACAATGAGCAGTTCTTC. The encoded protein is CASSQVSFLGLAGAGSYNEQFF.

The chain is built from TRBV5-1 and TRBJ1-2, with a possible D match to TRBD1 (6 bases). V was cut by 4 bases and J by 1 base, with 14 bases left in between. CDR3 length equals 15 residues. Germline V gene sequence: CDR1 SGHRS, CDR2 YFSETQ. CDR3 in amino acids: CASSPLGQINYGYTF. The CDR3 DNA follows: TGCGCCAGCAGCCCCCTTGGACAGATTAACTATGGCTACACCTTC.

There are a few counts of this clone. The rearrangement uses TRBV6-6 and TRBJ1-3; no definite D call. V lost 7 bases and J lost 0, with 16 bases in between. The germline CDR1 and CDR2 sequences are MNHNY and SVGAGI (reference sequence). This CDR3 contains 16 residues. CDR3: CASTPLERSSGNTIYF. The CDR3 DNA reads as TGTGCCAGCACCCCCCTGGAGCGGAGCTCTGGAAACACCATATATTTT.

The CDR3 DNA follows: TGTGCCAGCAGGCGGGGGTTAGCGGGGGGAAAAGTAAACATTCAGTACTTC. Amino acids: CASRRGLAGGKVNIQYF. The rearrangement links TRBV2 to TRBJ2-4, with 10 bases fitting TRBD2. The CDR3 has 17 residues. Germline CDR1 reads SNHLY; CDR2 reads FYNNEI. Losses at the gene ends were 6 bases for V and 6 bases for J; bases not matched to a gene: 14.

CDR3 amino acids: CSVVEREVEQYF. CDR3 coding DNA: TGCAGCGTTGTGGAGCGGGAGGTTGAGCAGTACTTC. V and J are TRBV29-1 and TRBJ2-7, with 9 bases fitting TRBD2. V dropped 4 bases and J dropped 7; count of bases not matched to a gene: 5. This CDR3 contains 12 residues. CDR1 and CDR2 (germline): SQVTM, ANQGSEA.

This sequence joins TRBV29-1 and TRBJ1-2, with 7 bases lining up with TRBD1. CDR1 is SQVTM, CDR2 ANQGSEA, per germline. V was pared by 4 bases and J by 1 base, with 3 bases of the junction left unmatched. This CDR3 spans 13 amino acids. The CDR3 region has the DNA TGCAGCGTTGCGCCAGGGGGTAACTATGGCTACACCTTC. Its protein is CSVAPGGNYGYTF.

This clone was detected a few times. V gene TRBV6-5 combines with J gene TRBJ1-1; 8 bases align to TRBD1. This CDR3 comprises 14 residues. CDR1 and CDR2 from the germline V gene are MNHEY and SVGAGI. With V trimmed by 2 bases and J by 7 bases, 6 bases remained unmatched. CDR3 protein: CASSYTPGQVEAFF. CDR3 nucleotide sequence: TGTGCCAGCAGTTACACACCGGGACAGGTTGAAGCTTTCTTT.

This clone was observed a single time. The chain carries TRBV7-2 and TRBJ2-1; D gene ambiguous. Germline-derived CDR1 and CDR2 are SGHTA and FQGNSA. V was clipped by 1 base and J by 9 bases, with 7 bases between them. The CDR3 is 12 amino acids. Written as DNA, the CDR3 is TGTGCCAGCAGCTTAGGGTCGAGTGAGCAGTTCTTC. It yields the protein CASSLGSSEQFF. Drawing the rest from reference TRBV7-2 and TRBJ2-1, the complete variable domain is GAGVSQSPSNKVTEKGKDVELRCDPISGHTALYWYRQSLGQGLEFLIYFQGNSAPDKSGLPSDRFSAERTGGSVSTLTIQRTQQEDSAVYLCASSLGSSEQFFGPGTRLTVL.

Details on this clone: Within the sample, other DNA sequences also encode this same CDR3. CDR3 sequence reads: CASRRKAGTKISSYNSPLHF. CDR3 in DNA: TGTGCCAGCAGGAGAAAGGCCGGGACAAAGATAAGCTCCTATAATTCACCCCTCCACTTT. The chain carries TRBV28 and TRBJ1-6; D is perhaps TRBD1 (6 bases). Germline CDR1 is MDHEN and CDR2 is SYDVKM. V was clipped by 6 bases and J by 0 bases, with 24 bases between them. This CDR3 is built from 20 residues.

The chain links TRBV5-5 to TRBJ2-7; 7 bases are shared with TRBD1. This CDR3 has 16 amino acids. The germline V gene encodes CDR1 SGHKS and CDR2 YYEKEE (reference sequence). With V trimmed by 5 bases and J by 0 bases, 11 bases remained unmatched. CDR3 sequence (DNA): TGTGCCAGCAGATTTTCGCAGGGGGTCTTCTCCTACGAGCAGTACTTC. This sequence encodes CASRFSQGVFSYEQYF. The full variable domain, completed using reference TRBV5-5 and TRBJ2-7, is DAGVTQSPTHLIKTRGQQVTLRCSPISGHKSVSWYQQVLGQGPQFIFQYYEKEERGRGNFPDRFSARQFPNYSSELNVNALLLGDSALYLCASRFSQGVFSYEQYFGPGTRLTVT.

The DNA of the CDR3 is TGTGCCAGCAGTGGGGGACAGCTGGGGTCCTACGAGCAGTACTTC. This sequence encodes CASSGGQLGSYEQYF. The chain employs TRBV6-1 and TRBJ2-5; 7 bases are a match to TRBD1. The closer fit of TRBJ2-7 to the DNA end suggests the J call may be wrong. The germline V gene encodes CDR1 MNHNS and CDR2 SASEGT. The CDR3 is 15 amino acids.

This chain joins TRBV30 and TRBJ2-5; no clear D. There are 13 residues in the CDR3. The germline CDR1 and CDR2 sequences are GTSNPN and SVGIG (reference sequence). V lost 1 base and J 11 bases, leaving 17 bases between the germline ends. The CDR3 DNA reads TGTGCCTGGAGTGCTCTAATCCGGTCGGAGCAGTACTTC. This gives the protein CAWSALIRSEQYF.

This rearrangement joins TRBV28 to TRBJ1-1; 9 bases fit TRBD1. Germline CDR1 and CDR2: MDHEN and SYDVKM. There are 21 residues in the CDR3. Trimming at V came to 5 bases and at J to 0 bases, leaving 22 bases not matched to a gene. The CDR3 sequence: CASSPGQGFLFLTTVNTEAFF. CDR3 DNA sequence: TGTGCCAGCAGTCCCGGACAGGGGTTCCTGTTCTTGACGACTGTGAACACTGAAGCTTTCTTT.

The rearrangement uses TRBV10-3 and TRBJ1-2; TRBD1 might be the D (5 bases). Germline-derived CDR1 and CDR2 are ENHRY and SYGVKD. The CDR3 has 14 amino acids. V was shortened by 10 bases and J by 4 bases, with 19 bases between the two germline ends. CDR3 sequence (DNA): TGTGCCACCAACTTCGAACCGGGGGGCTATGGCTACACCTTC. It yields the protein CATNFEPGGYGYTF.

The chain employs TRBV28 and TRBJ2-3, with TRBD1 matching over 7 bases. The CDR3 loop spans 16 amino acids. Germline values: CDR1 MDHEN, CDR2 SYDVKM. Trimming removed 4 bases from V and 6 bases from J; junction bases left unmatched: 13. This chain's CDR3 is CASSYPQGVEGDTQYF. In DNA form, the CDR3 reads TGTGCCAGCAGTTACCCCCAGGGGGTTGAAGGGGATACGCAGTATTTT.

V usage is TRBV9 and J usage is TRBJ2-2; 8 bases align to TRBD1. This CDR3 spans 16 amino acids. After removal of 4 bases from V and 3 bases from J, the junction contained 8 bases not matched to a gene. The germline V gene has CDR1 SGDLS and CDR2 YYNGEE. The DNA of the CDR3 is TGTGCCAGCAGCCCCCGACAGGGGACCCACACCGGGGAGCTGTTTTTT. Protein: CASSPRQGTHTGELFF.

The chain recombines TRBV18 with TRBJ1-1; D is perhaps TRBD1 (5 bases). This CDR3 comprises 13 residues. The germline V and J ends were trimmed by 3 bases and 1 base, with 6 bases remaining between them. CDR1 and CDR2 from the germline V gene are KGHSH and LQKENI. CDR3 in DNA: TGTGCCAGCTCACCCAGGGAGAACACTGAAGCTTTCTTT. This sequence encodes CASSPRENTEAFF.

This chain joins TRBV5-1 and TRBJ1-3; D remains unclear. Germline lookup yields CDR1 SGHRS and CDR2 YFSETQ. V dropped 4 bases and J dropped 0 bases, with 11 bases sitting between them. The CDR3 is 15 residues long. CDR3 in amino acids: CASSLGTSSGNTIYF. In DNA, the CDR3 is TGCGCCAGCAGCCTCGGTACCTCCTCTGGAAACACCATATATTTT.

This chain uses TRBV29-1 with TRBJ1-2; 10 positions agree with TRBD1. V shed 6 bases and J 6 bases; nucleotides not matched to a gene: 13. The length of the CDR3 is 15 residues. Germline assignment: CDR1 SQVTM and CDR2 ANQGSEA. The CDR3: CSVFLPGQGSNGYTF. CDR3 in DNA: TGCAGCGTCTTCCTCCCGGGACAGGGGAGTAATGGCTACACCTTC.

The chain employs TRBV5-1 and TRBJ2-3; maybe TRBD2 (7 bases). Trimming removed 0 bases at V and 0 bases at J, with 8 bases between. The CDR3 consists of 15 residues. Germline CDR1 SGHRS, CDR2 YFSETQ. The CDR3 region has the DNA TGCGCCAGCAGCTTGGAGGGGGGGAGCACAGATACGCAGTATTTT. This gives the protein CASSLEGGSTDTQYF.

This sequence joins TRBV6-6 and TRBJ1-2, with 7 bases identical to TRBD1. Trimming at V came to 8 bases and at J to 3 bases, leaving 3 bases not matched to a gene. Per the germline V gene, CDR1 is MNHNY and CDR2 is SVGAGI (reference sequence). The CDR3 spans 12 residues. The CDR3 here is CASVRGDYGYTF. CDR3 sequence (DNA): TGTGCCAGCGTCAGGGGGGACTATGGCTACACCTTC.